The 10 T cell receptor beta chains below come from one sample, sequenced in a study of T cells in Graves' hyperthyroidism and ophthalmopathy (dated by TCRdb to about 2019). The library was prepared using multiplex PCR. The sequencing machine was an Illumina HiSeq 2000. Amplification of TCR beta CDR3 regions was carried out from RNA transcripts. The first round of RT-PCR for the TCR CDR3 was performed with the HTBI primer set and the Qiagen OneStep RT-PCR kit. TCRdb reran the public reads through fastp at Q25 and MiXCR, keeping productive beta chains. Each CDR3 protein appears once, grouped with its most common genes and DNA. In all, the sample holds over 700,000 distinct CDR3 sequences, and about 19% of those were seen once. The top ten clonotypes cover 16% of the sample. Input material: blood. These receptors all come from a woman in her forties or fifties with Graves' hyperthyroidism that later progressed to Graves' ophthalmopathy.

This clonotype was seen many times. V gene TRBV5-1 combines with J gene TRBJ1-1; tentative D call: TRBD1 (5 bases). The ends were cut back, 0 bases at V and 6 bases at J, with 21 bases in the middle. Looked up from germline, CDR1 is SGHRS and CDR2 is YFSETQ. The CDR3 extends over 17 amino acids. The CDR3 region is CASSLERGLRGGAEAFF. The CDR3 DNA reads as TGCGCCAGCAGCTTGGAGCGCGGTTTACGGGGCGGCGCTGAAGCTTTCTTT.

In its sample, this clonotype was seen many times. The CDR3 is CASSLAPSGGPYNEQFF. The DNA of the CDR3 is TGTGCCAGCAGCTTAGCCCCTAGCGGGGGTCCATACAATGAGCAGTTCTTC. The V and J genes are TRBV7-2 and TRBJ2-1; TRBD2 agrees at 10 bases. V shed 0 bases, J shed 4 bases, and the junction held 6 bases outside the gene matches. The germline V gene has CDR1 SGHTA and CDR2 FQGNSA. This CDR3 comprises 17 residues.

The sample holds a few counts of this clonotype. This chain links TRBV7-9 with TRBJ1-1; D ambiguous. With 5 bases removed from V and 9 bases from J, the gap between germline ends came to 22 bases. This CDR3 region has 15 residues. CDR1 is SEHNR and CDR2 is FQNEAQ in the germline V gene (reference sequence). The CDR3 nucleotides read TGTGCCAGCAGCCCCGTTTTGGTCCCATCGTCAAAAGCTTTCTTT. As protein: CASSPVLVPSSKAFF.

At least ten counts were recorded for this clonotype. The chain employs TRBV13 and TRBJ2-5; D possibly corresponds to TRBD1 (5 bases). CDR1 is PRHDT and CDR2 is FYEKMQ in the germline V gene (reference sequence). V was cut by 2 bases and J by 4 bases, with 20 bases left in between. This CDR3 contains 17 residues. CDR3 sequence: CASSLPTSKGPGETQYF. For the CDR3, the DNA is TGTGCCAGCAGCTTACCGACTTCGAAGGGGCCAGGAGAGACCCAGTACTTC.

This clonotype was counted at least ten times. J is TRBJ1-6 and V is TRBV20-1; D is ambiguous. The V end was cut by 6 bases, the J end by 2 bases, with 20 bases between. The CDR3 has 17 amino acids. The V gene's germline CDR1 is DFQATT and CDR2 SNEGSKA (reference sequence). CDR3 coding DNA: TGCAGTGCCGAAGAAAGGGTATCGAGGGCCTATAATTCACCCCTCCACTTT. It encodes CSAEERVSRAYNSPLHF.

To note about this clonotype: A much larger clone is a single base away; this may be a read error. The chain combines TRBV7-6 with TRBJ2-7, with D perhaps TRBD1 (6 bases). The V and J ends lost 5 bases and 4 bases respectively, with 15 bases between them. Germline CDR1 and CDR2: SGHVS and FNYEAQ. This CDR3 has 14 residues. Written as DNA, the CDR3 is TGTGCCAGCAGCCCCGGATACAGGGAGTACGAGCAGTACTTC. Residues: CASSPGYREYEQYF.

Notes on this clonotype: This sequence may be a read error, since a much larger clone differs from it by one base. J is TRBJ2-3 and V is TRBV5-1; TRBD1 or TRBD2 may be the D gene (5 bases each). The CDR3 runs to 15 residues. Trimming removed 6 bases from V and 5 bases from J, with 19 bases in between. The germline CDR1 and CDR2 sequences are SGHRS and YFSETQ. The CDR3 here is CASTTGTRQVDTQYF. The CDR3 region has the DNA TGCGCCAGCACTACCGGGACGAGACAAGTAGATACGCAGTATTTT.

The chain has TRBV12-3 or TRBV12-4 and TRBJ2-6; the D is unclear. CDR3 length: 16 amino acids. Trimming took 3 bases from V and 0 from J, leaving 9 bases between them. The CDR3 loop reads CASSLGSPSGANVLTF. The DNA for the CDR3 is TGTGCCAGCAGTTTGGGTTCCCCCTCTGGGGCCAACGTCCTGACTTTC.

The V call is TRBV7-3, the J call TRBJ2-3, with D unresolved. Per the germline V gene, CDR1 is SGHTA and CDR2 is FQGTGA. There are 15 residues in the CDR3. V was clipped by 5 bases and J by 1 base, with 13 bases between them. CDR3 DNA: TGTGCCAGCAGCCTAGGCTGGAGCGGCACAGATACGCAGTATTTT. Encoded protein: CASSLGWSGTDTQYF.

In this sample, this clonotype turned up a few times. The V call is TRBV7-2, the J call TRBJ2-4, with a possible D match to TRBD2 (5 bases). The CDR3 runs 14 residues. The germline CDR1 and CDR2 sequences are SGHTA and FQGNSA. Between the trimmed V and J ends, which lost 4 bases and 1 base, there was a span of 8 bases. In nucleotides, the CDR3 is TGTGCCAGCAGCTCACTAGGGGCCAAAAACATTCAGTACTTC. Amino acid sequence: CASSSLGAKNIQYF.